This T cell receptor (beta chain) was observed in a study of low-dose radiotherapy and immunotherapy resistance in tumors. Donors received nivolumab, ipilimumab, aspirin, low-dose cyclophosphamide and low-dose radiotherapy. Advanced solid tumors without tumor-infiltrating lymphocytes were required for inclusion. First-strand cDNA used TRAV- and TRBV-specific primers, covering alpha and beta chains. TCR amplification used 20 PCR cycles, a constant-region primer and a V-primer adapter. TCRdb reanalysed the reads using MiXCR and keeps one entry per CDR3 protein. This sample has around 13,000 distinct CDR3 sequences; roughly 75% occur once, and the top ten carry about 5%. Trimming left V 5 bases short and J 5 bases short, with 18 bases between. This CDR3 spans 15 amino acids.

This chain links TRBV12-3 or TRBV12-4 with TRBJ2-5; a possible D gene is TRBD1 (8 bases). The sequence was obtained from a human donor with advanced metastatic prostate, ovarian, gallbladder or colorectal cancer (not recorded which). This table probably holds off-target reads from a library built for another chain. CDR3 nucleotides: TGTGCCAGCAGTGCTGCGCACAGGGGGGGGGAGACCCAGTACTTC. Its translation: CASSAAHRGGETQYF.